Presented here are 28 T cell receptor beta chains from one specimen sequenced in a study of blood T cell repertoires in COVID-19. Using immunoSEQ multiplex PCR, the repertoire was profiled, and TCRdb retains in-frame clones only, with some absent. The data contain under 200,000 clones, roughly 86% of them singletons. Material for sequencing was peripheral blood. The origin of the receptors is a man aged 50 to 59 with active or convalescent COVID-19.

CDR3 residues: CASSQGPGAGNTIYF. CDR3 nucleotide sequence: TGTGCCAGCTCTCAGGGTCCGGGGGCTGGAAACACCATATATTTT. The V call is TRBV18, the J call TRBJ1-3, with D tentatively TRBD1 (5 bases). Germline V lookup: CDR1 KGHSH, CDR2 LQKENI. The CDR3 is 15 residues long. Trimming took off 6 bases at V and 2 bases at J, with 14 bases between the two ends.

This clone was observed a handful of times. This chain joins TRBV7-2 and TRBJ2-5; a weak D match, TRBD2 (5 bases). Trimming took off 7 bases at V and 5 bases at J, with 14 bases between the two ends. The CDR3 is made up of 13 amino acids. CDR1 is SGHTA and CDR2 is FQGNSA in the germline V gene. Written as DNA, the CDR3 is TGTGCCAGCAACCCCGGGAACCGGGAGACCCAGTACTTC. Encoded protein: CASNPGNRETQYF.

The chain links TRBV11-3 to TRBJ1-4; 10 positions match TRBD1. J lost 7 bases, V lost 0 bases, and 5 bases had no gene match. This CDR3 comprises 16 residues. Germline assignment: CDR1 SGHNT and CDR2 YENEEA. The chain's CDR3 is CASSLEPGQGLEKLFF. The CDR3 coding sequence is TGTGCCAGCAGCTTAGAGCCGGGACAGGGGCTTGAAAAACTGTTTTTT. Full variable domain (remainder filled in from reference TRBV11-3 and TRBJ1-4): EAGVVQSPRYKIIEKKQPVAFWCNPISGHNTLYWYLQNLGQGPELLIRYENEEAVDDSQLPKDRFSAERLKGVDSTLKIQPAELGDSAVYLCASSLEPGQGLEKLFFGSGTQLSVL.

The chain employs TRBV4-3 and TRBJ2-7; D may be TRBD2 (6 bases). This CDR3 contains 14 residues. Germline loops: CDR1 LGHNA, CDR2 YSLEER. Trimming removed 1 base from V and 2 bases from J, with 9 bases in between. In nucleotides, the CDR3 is TGCGCCAGCAGCCAAGCGGGGGTTGCCTACGAGCAGTACTTC. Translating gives CASSQAGVAYEQYF.

CDR3 sequence reads: CASSVLLGGINEQFF. The CDR3 DNA is TGTGCCAGCAGTGTCCTTTTAGGGGGTATCAATGAGCAGTTCTTC. This chain links TRBV25-1 with TRBJ2-1, with D tentatively TRBD1 (6 bases). Germline loops: CDR1 MGHDK, CDR2 SYGVNS. This CDR3 is built from 15 residues. V was clipped by 4 bases and J by 6 bases, with 16 bases between them.

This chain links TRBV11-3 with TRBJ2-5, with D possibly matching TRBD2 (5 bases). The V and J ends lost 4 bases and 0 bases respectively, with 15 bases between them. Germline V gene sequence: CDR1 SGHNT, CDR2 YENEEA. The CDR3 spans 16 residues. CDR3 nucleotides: TGTGCCAGCAGCTCAGCGATAGCGTCGTACCAAGAGACCCAGTACTTC. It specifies CASSSAIASYQETQYF.

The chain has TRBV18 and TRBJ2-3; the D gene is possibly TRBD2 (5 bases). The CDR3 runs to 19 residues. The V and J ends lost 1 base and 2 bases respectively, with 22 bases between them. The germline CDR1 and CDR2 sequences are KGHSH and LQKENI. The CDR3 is CASSPRGRAGALSTDTQYF. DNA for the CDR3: TGTGCCAGCTCACCACGAGGGCGGGCAGGAGCCTTGTCCACAGATACGCAGTATTTT.

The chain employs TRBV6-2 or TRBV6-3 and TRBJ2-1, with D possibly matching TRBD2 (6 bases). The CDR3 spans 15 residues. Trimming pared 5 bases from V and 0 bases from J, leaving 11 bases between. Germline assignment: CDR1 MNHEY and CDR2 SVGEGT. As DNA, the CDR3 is TGTGCCAGCAGTAGACTAGGGTCCTCCTACAATGAGCAGTTCTTC. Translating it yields CASSRLGSSYNEQFF.

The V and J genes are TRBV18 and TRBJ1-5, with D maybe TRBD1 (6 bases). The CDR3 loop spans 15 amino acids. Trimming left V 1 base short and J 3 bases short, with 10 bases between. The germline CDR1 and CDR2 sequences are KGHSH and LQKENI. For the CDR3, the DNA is TGTGCCAGCTCACCACAGGGACAACCCAATCAGCCCCAGCATTTT. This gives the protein CASSPQGQPNQPQHF.

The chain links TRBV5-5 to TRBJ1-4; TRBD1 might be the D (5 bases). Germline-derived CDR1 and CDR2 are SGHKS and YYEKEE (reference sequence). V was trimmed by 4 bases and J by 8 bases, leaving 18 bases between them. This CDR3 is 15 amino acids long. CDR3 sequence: CASSDRGGVVEKLFF. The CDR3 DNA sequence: TGTGCCAGCAGCGACCGGGGAGGGGTTGTCGAAAAACTGTTTTTT.

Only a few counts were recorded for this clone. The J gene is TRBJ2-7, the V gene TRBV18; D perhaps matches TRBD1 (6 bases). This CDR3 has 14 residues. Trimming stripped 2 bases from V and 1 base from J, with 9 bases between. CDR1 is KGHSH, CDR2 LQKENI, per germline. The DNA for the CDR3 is TGTGCCAGCTCACCAACAGGGAATTCCTACGAGCAGTACTTC. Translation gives CASSPTGNSYEQYF.

The CDR3: CASSFWGRGELFF. The CDR3 bases are TGTGCCAGCAGTTTTTGGGGCCGCGGGGAGCTGTTTTTT. V and J are TRBV27 and TRBJ2-2, with D possibly matching TRBD1 (5 bases). Per the germline V gene, CDR1 is MNHEY and CDR2 is SMNVEV (reference sequence). Trimming cost V 3 bases and J 7 bases, with 9 bases left between them. The CDR3 extends over 13 amino acids.

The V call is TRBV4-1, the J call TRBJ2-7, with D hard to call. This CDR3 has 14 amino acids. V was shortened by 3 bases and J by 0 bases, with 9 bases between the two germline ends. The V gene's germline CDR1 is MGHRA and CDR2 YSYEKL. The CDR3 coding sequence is TGCGCCAGCAGCCAGGCGGTCAGCTCCTACGAGCAGTACTTC. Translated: CASSQAVSSYEQYF.

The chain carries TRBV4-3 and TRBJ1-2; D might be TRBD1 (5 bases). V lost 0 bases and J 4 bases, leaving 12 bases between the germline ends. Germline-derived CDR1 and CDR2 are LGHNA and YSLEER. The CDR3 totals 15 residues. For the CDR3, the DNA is TGCGCCAGCAGCCAAGATATTAGGGGTTCCTATGGCTACACCTTC. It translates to CASSQDIRGSYGYTF.

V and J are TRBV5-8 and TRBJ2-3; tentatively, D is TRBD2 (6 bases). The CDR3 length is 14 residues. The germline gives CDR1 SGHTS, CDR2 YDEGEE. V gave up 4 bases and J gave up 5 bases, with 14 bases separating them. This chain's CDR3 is CASSRDSLRDTQYF. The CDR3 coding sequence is TGTGCCAGCAGCCGGGACTCCCTACGAGATACGCAGTATTTT.

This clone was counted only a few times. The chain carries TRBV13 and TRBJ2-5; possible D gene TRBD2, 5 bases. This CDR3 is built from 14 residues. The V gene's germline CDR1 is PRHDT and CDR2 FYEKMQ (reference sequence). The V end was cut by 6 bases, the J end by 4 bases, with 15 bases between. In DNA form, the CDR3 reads TGTGCCAGCAGAACCAGCGGTTTTGGAGAGACCCAGTACTTC. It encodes CASRTSGFGETQYF.

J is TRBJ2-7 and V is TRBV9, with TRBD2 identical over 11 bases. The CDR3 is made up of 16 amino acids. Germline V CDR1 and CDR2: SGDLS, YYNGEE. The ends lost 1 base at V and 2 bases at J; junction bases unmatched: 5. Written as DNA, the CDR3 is TGTGCCAGCAGCGTAACTAGCGGGAGTGCTCCCTACGAGCAGTACTTC. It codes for CASSVTSGSAPYEQYF. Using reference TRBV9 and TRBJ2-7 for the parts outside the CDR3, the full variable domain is DSGVTQTPKHLITATGQRVTLRCSPRSGDLSVYWYQQSLDQGLQFLIQYYNGEERAKGNILERFSAQQFPDLHSELNLSSLELGDSALYFCASSVTSGSAPYEQYFGPGTRLTVT.

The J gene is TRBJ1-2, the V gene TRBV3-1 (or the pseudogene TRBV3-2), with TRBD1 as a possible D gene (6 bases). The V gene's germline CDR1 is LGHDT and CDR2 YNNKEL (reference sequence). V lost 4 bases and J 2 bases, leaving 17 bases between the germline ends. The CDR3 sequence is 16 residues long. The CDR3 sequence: CASSRGMGHRNYGYTF. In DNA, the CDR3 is TGTGCCAGCAGCCGAGGGATGGGACACAGGAACTATGGCTACACCTTC.

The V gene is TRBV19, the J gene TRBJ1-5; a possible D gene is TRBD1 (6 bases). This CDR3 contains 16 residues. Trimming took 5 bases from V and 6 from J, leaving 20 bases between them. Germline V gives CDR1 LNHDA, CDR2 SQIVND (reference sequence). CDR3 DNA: TGTGCCAGTAGTGCCAAACAGGGCCCTAGGAGTCAGCCCCAGCATTTT. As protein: CASSAKQGPRSQPQHF.

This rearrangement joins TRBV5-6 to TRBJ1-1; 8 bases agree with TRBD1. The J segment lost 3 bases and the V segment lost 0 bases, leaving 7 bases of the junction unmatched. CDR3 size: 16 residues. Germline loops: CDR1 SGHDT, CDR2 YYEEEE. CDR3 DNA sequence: TGTGCCAGCAGCTTGGCCGGCAGGGGGCGCGACACTGAAGCTTTCTTT. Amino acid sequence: CASSLAGRGRDTEAFF. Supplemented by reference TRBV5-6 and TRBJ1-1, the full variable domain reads DAGVTQSPTHLIKTRGQQVTLRCSPKSGHDTVSWYQQALGQGPQFIFQYYEEEERQRGNFPDRFSGHQFPNYSSELNVNALLLGDSALYLCASSLAGRGRDTEAFFGQGTRLTVV.

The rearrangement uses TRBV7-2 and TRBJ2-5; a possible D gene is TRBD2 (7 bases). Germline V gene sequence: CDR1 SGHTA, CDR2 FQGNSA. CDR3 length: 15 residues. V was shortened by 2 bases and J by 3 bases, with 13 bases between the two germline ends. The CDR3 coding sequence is TGTGCCAGCAGCTTACTTGGCGGGGGCAAAGAGACCCAGTACTTC. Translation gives CASSLLGGGKETQYF.

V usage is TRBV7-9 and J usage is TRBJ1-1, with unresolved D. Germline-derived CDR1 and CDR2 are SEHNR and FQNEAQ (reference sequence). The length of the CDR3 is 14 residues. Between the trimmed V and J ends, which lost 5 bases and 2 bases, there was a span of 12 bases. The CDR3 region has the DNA TGTGCCAGCAGCAGTAGTTATACTAACACTGAAGCTTTCTTT. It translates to CASSSSYTNTEAFF.

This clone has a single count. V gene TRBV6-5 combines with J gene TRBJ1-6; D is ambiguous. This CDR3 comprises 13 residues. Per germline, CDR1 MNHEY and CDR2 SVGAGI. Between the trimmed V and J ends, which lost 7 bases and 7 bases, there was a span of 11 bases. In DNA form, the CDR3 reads TGTGCCAGCAATTCGGGGAAAAATTCACCCCTCCACTTT. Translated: CASNSGKNSPLHF.

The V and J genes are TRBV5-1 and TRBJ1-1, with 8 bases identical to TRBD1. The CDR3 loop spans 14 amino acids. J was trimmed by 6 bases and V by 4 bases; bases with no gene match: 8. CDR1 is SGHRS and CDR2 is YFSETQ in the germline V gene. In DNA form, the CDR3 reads TGCGCCAGCAGCGCCGGACAGGGTTATTCTGAAGCTTTCTTT. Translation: CASSAGQGYSEAFF.

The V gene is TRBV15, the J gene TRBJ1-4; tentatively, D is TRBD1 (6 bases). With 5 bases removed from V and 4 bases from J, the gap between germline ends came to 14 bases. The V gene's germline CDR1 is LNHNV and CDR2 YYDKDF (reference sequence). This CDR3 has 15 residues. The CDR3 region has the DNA TGTGCCACCAGCCCTCGGGACACTGGTAATGAAAAACTGTTTTTT. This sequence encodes CATSPRDTGNEKLFF.

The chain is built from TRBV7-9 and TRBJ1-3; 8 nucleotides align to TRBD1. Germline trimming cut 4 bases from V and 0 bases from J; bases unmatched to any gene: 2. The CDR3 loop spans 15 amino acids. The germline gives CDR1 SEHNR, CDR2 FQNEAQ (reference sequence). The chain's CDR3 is CASSYGQGSGNTIYF. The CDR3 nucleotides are TGTGCCAGCAGCTACGGACAGGGCTCTGGAAACACCATATATTTT.

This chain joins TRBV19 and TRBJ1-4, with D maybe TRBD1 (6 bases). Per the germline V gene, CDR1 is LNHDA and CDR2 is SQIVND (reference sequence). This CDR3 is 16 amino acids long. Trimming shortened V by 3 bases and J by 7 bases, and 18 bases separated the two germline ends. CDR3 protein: CASSIDRSATREKLFF. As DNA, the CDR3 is TGTGCCAGTAGTATTGACAGGTCAGCAACTCGTGAAAAACTGTTTTTT. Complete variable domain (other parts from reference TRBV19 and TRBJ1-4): DGGITQSPKYLFRKEGQNVTLSCEQNLNHDAMYWYRQDPGQGLRLIYYSQIVNDFQKGDIAEGYSVSREKKESFPLTVTSAQKNPTAFYLCASSIDRSATREKLFFGSGTQLSVL.

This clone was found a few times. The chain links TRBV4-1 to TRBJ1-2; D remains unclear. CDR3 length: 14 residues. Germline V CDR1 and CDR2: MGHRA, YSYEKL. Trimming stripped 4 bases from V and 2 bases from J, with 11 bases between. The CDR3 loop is CASSPGGRNYGYTF. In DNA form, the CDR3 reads TGCGCCAGCAGCCCCGGCGGCAGAAACTATGGCTACACCTTC.